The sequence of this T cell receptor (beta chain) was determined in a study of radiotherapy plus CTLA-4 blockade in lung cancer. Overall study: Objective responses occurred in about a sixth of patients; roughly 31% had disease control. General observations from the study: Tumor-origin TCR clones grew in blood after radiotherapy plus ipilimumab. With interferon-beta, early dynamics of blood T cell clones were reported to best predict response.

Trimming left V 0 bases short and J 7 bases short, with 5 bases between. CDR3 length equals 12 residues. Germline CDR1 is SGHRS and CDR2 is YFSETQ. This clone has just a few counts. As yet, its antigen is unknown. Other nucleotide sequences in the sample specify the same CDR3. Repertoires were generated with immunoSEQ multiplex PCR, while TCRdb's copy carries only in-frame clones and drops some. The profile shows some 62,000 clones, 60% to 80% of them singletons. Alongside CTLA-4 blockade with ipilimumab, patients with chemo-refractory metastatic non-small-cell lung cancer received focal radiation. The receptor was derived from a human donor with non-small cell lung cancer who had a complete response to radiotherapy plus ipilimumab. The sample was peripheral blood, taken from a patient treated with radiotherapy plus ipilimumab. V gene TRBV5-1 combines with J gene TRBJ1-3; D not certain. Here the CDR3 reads CASSLEGNTIYF. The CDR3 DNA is TGCGCCAGCAGCTTGGAAGGGAACACCATATATTTT.